Shown below are 22 T cell receptor beta chains from a single sample sequenced in a study of PD-1 blockade in classical Hodgkin lymphoma. Time point in this sample: cycle 4 day 1 (C4D1), after about 6 weeks of nivolumab. Each patient experienced a relapse that followed autologous stem cell transplantation, and brentuximab vedotin exposure varied. The repertoire was sequenced with immunoSEQ multiplex PCR; TCRdb's copy has only in-frame clones and lacks some. The sample includes over 75,000 clones, roughly nine tenths of them seen just once. The sample was peripheral blood mononuclear cells (PBMCs), taken before the fourth cycle of nivolumab. These receptors all stem from a human donor with classical Hodgkin lymphoma.

V usage is TRBV6-5 and J usage is TRBJ1-5; 9 bases are shared with TRBD1. J lost 1 base, V lost 2 bases, and 0 bases had no gene match. This CDR3 has 15 amino acids. CDR1 and CDR2 (germline): MNHEY, SVGAGI. The CDR3 reads CASSYGTGSNQPQHF. The CDR3 bases are TGTGCCAGCAGTTACGGGACAGGGAGCAATCAGCCCCAGCATTTT.

J is TRBJ2-7 and V is TRBV27, with D perhaps TRBD1 or TRBD2 (7 bases each). The CDR3 is made up of 15 amino acids. V gave up 5 bases and J gave up 1 base, with 15 bases separating them. The germline V gene has CDR1 MNHEY and CDR2 SMNVEV (reference sequence). In DNA form, the CDR3 reads TGTGCCAGCAGTCTAACAGGGGAGGGTTCCTACGAGCAGTACTTC. This sequence encodes CASSLTGEGSYEQYF.

The sample holds one count of this clone. The identical CDR3 is also encoded by other nucleotide sequences in the sample. This chain connects TRBV7-2 to TRBJ1-2; 9 bases align to TRBD1. The V gene's germline CDR1 is SGHTA and CDR2 FQGNSA. Unmatched junction bases numbered 12, after V lost 5 bases and J lost 8 bases. The CDR3 has 15 residues. CDR3: CASSPPGQGGKGYTF. For the CDR3, the DNA is TGTGCCAGCAGCCCTCCGGGACAGGGAGGAAAAGGCTACACCTTC.

The chain links TRBV7-9 to TRBJ2-7; tentative D call: TRBD2 (6 bases). The V gene's germline CDR1 is SEHNR and CDR2 FQNEAQ (reference sequence). CDR3 length: 13 residues. Trimming took 4 bases from V and 6 from J, leaving 13 bases between them. CDR3 DNA: TGTGCCAGCAGCTATTACGGGGAGGCCGAGCAGTACTTC. Protein: CASSYYGEAEQYF. The full variable domain, completed using reference TRBV7-9 and TRBJ2-7, is DTGVSQNPRHKITKRGQNVTFRCDPISEHNRLYWYRQTLGQGPEFLTYFQNEAQLEKSRLLSDRFSAERPKGSFSTLEIQRTEQGDSAMYLCASSYYGEAEQYFGPGTRLTVT.

This clone was recorded only once. This chain joins TRBV7-2 and TRBJ2-5; 10 bases are shared with TRBD1. V was pared by 0 bases and J by 9 bases, with 1 base of the junction left unmatched. The germline V gene has CDR1 SGHTA and CDR2 FQGNSA. The CDR3 loop spans 13 amino acids. The CDR3 protein is CASSLAGTGAQYF. Here the CDR3 DNA reads TGTGCCAGCAGCTTAGCCGGGACAGGGGCCCAGTACTTC.

V is TRBV5-4 and J is TRBJ1-2, with 10 bases identical to TRBD1. V trimming: 4 bases; J trimming: 2 bases; junction bases outside the gene matches: 11. Looked up from germline, CDR1 is SGHNT and CDR2 is YYREEE (reference sequence). This CDR3 region has 17 residues. In DNA, the CDR3 is TGTGCCAGCAGCCGGGACAGGGGTTCGGGAAAGAACTATGGCTACACCTTC. Protein product: CASSRDRGSGKNYGYTF.

V and J are TRBV6-1 and TRBJ2-3; D unresolved. CDR3 length equals 14 residues. The V gene's germline CDR1 is MNHNS and CDR2 SASEGT. V lost 1 base, J lost 0 bases, and 5 bases lay in between. In nucleotides, the CDR3 is TGTGCCAGCAGTGAAGAGGTGAGCACAGATACGCAGTATTTT. Translating it yields CASSEEVSTDTQYF.

This chain links TRBV19 with TRBJ1-1; D is unresolved. V was trimmed by 4 bases and J by 2 bases, leaving 17 bases between them. The CDR3 covers 16 residues. Germline V gene data show CDR1 as LNHDA and CDR2 as SQIVND (reference sequence). CDR3 sequence: CASSTGSRGLNTEAFF. The CDR3 nucleotides read TGTGCCAGTAGTACAGGATCCCGAGGGCTTAACACTGAAGCTTTCTTT.

The chain is built from TRBV5-1 and TRBJ1-5; D ambiguous. V lost 7 bases, J lost 5 bases, and 13 bases lay in between. The CDR3 spans 13 residues. Per germline, CDR1 SGHRS and CDR2 YFSETQ. CDR3 sequence reads: CASRRSGDQPQHF. The CDR3 nucleotides read TGCGCCAGCCGACGGTCGGGCGATCAGCCCCAGCATTTT.

This chain joins TRBV4-2 and TRBJ1-6; 7 positions match TRBD1. J gave up 5 bases and V 3 bases, and 4 bases lay outside the gene matches. Looked up from germline, CDR1 is LGHNA and CDR2 is YNFKEQ. The CDR3 loop spans 15 amino acids. Written as DNA, the CDR3 is TGTGCCAGCAGCCAGTCCGGGACAGATAATTCACCCCTCCACTTT. It specifies CASSQSGTDNSPLHF.

The J gene is TRBJ2-7, the V gene TRBV19; 9 bases align to TRBD1. This CDR3 is built from 14 residues. Unmatched junction bases numbered 6, after V lost 4 bases and J lost 5 bases. Germline-derived CDR1 and CDR2 are LNHDA and SQIVND (reference sequence). CDR3 protein: CASSTRDRVHEQYF. The CDR3 nucleotides read TGTGCCAGTAGTACCCGGGACAGGGTACACGAGCAGTACTTC.

This sequence joins TRBV27 and TRBJ1-4, with TRBD1 as a possible D gene (6 bases). Germline CDR1 MNHEY, CDR2 SMNVEV (reference sequence). This CDR3 is built from 14 residues. V was clipped by 9 bases and J by 2 bases, with 13 bases between them. The CDR3 loop is CASKRGATNEKLFF. CDR3 in DNA: TGTGCCAGTAAAAGGGGGGCGACTAATGAAAAACTGTTTTTT.

This clone occurred a few times. The V call is TRBV7-9, the J call TRBJ1-2, with D maybe TRBD1 (5 bases). Germline V lookup: CDR1 SEHNR, CDR2 FQNEAQ (reference sequence). The CDR3 length is 13 residues. Trimming stripped 5 bases from V and 6 bases from J, with 13 bases between. CDR3 sequence: CASSQGSTHGYTF. The CDR3 bases are TGTGCCAGCAGCCAGGGTAGTACTCATGGCTACACCTTC.

The chain carries TRBV11-2 and TRBJ2-7; no clear D gene. V gave up 0 bases and J gave up 2 bases, with 11 bases separating them. Germline values: CDR1 SGHAT, CDR2 FQNNGV. CDR3 length equals 15 residues. DNA for the CDR3: TGTGCCAGCAGCTTAGAAATCGCAGGAGCCTACGAGCAGTACTTC. This sequence encodes CASSLEIAGAYEQYF.

The rearrangement joins TRBV11-2 to TRBJ1-6, with D tentatively TRBD1 (5 bases). Trimming cost V 5 bases and J 4 bases, with 21 bases left between them. Germline-derived CDR1 and CDR2 are SGHAT and FQNNGV. The CDR3 spans 18 residues. The CDR3 reads CASSRKISGTVYNSPLHF. CDR3 sequence (DNA): TGTGCCAGCAGCCGAAAAATATCCGGGACTGTTTATAATTCACCCCTCCACTTT.

This rearrangement joins TRBV4-3 to TRBJ2-7; D tentatively fits TRBD1 or TRBD2 (5 bases each). Germline CDR1 LGHNA, CDR2 YSLEER. V was pared by 2 bases and J by 1 base, with 12 bases between. The CDR3 contains 15 residues. CDR3 sequence (DNA): TGCGCCAGCAGCCAATTTCCAGAGGGGTCCTACGAGCAGTACTTC. Translated, it gives CASSQFPEGSYEQYF.

This clone appeared a few times. The J gene is TRBJ2-2, the V gene TRBV6-6; D not certain. Germline V gene data show CDR1 as MNHNY and CDR2 as SVGAGI (reference sequence). V shed 5 bases and J shed 9 bases, with 13 bases lying between them. There are 13 residues in the CDR3. This CDR3 reads CASSTPGPRELFF. CDR3 coding DNA: TGTGCCAGCAGTACTCCCGGCCCTCGGGAGCTGTTTTTT.

This rearrangement joins TRBV19 to TRBJ2-3, with D possibly called TRBD1 or TRBD2 (5 bases each). This CDR3 region has 16 residues. CDR1 is LNHDA, CDR2 SQIVND, per germline (reference sequence). Trimming removed 1 base at V and 1 base at J, with 12 bases between. The CDR3 sequence: CASSIAGAGGTDTQYF. The CDR3 nucleotides are TGTGCCAGTAGTATAGCCGGGGCAGGCGGCACAGATACGCAGTATTTT. Combining the CDR3 with reference TRBV19 and TRBJ2-3 gives the whole variable domain DGGITQSPKYLFRKEGQNVTLSCEQNLNHDAMYWYRQDPGQGLRLIYYSQIVNDFQKGDIAEGYSVSREKKESFPLTVTSAQKNPTAFYLCASSIAGAGGTDTQYFGPGTRLTVL.

The rearrangement links TRBV7-2 to TRBJ2-7, with a weak D call TRBD1 (6 bases). This CDR3 has 15 residues. The V end was cut by 5 bases, the J end by 1 base, with 15 bases between. CDR1 and CDR2 from the germline V gene are SGHTA and FQGNSA. This CDR3 reads CASSRRGNWSYEQYF. In nucleotides, the CDR3 is TGTGCCAGCAGCAGAAGGGGGAATTGGTCCTACGAGCAGTACTTC.

The chain links TRBV6-4 to TRBJ2-7; D gene unclear. Looked up from germline, CDR1 is MRHNA and CDR2 is SNTAGT. V lost 3 bases and J lost 7, with 19 bases in between. CDR3 length: 15 amino acids. The CDR3 sequence is CASSEVDGNVGEQYF. The DNA for the CDR3 is TGTGCCAGCAGTGAGGTCGACGGAAACGTGGGGGAGCAGTACTTC.

The gene calls are TRBV4-3 and TRBJ2-3; a possible D gene is TRBD1 (6 bases). V lost 0 bases and J 6 bases, leaving 25 bases between the germline ends. Per the germline V gene, CDR1 is LGHNA and CDR2 is YSLEER. CDR3 length equals 19 residues. CDR3 protein: CASSQDMGFGAGDLDTQYF. Here the CDR3 DNA reads TGCGCCAGCAGCCAAGATATGGGGTTCGGGGCAGGGGACCTGGATACGCAGTATTTT.

The V and J genes are TRBV19 and TRBJ1-4; D remains unclear. The V end was cut by 5 bases, the J end by 0 bases, with 13 bases between. Germline-derived CDR1 and CDR2 are LNHDA and SQIVND (reference sequence). The CDR3 has 16 residues. CDR3 sequence reads: CASSLPPIATNEKLFF. As DNA, the CDR3 is TGTGCCAGTAGTCTCCCCCCAATTGCAACTAATGAAAAACTGTTTTTT.